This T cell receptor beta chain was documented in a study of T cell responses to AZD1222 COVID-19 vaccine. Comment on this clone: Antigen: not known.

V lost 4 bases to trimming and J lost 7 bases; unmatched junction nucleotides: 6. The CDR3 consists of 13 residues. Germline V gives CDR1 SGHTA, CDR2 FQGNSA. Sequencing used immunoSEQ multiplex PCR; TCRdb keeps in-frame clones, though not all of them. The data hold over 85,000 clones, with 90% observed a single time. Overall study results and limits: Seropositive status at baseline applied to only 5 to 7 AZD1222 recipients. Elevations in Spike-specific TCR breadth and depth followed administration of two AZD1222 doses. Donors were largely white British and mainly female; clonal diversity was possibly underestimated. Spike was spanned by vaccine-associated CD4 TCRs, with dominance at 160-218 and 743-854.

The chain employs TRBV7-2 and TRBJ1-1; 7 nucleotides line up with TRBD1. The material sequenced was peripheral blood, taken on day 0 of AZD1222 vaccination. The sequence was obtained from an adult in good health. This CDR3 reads CASSSYTGVEAFF. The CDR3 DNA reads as TGTGCCAGCAGCTCGTACACAGGGGTTGAAGCTTTCTTT.